The entry below describes one T cell receptor beta chain. This entry belongs to a study of OX40 agonist ivuxolimab in advanced cancers. CDR3 length: 16 amino acids. V lost 0 bases, J lost 3 bases, and 6 bases stayed unmatched. The germline V gene has CDR1 MNHEY and CDR2 SVGAGI. Clones were sequenced by immunoSEQ multiplex PCR, and TCRdb holds only the in-frame ones, with some missing. In the table there are 60,000 to 95,000 clones, over 75% of which are singletons. V usage is TRBV6-5 and J usage is TRBJ2-7; 9 bases map to TRBD1. The sample in question was CD4+ or CD8+ T cells sorted from blood, obtained in a trial of the OX40 agonist ivuxolimab. The clonotype comes from an adult with an advanced solid tumor such as melanoma, head and neck, liver or kidney cancer. CDR3 in DNA: TGTGCCAGCAGTTACTCAAGACAGGGGGTTGGCTACGAGCAGTACTTC. Its translation is CASSYSRQGVGYEQYF.